The 20 T cell receptor beta chains below come from one sample, sequenced in a study of blood T cell repertoires in COVID-19. Profiling relied on immunoSEQ multiplex PCR, and the TCRdb table lists in-frame clones only, not all of them. The repertoire has fewer than 200,000 clones, approximately 86% of them found once; the top ten carry roughly 25%. Sequenced input: PBMCs or T cells enriched from blood (not recorded which). The receptors derive from a woman aged 40-49 years in a cohort exposed to, infected with or recovered from COVID-19 (not recorded which).

The chain uses TRBV19 and TRBJ1-2; 7 positions match TRBD1. The CDR3 runs 14 residues. Germline lookup yields CDR1 LNHDA and CDR2 SQIVND (reference sequence). With V trimmed by 4 bases and J by 6 bases, 8 bases remained unmatched. The CDR3 nucleotides are TGTGCCAGTAGTACGAAGACAGGGCGCCATGGCTACACCTTC. This codes for CASSTKTGRHGYTF.

The chain couples TRBV11-2 to TRBJ1-1; D call uncertain. Germline V gives CDR1 SGHAT, CDR2 FQNNGV. The V end was cut by 3 bases, the J end by 3 bases, with 14 bases between. The CDR3 length is 15 residues. The CDR3 reads CASSFGRVRDTEAFF. CDR3 DNA sequence: TGTGCCAGCAGCTTTGGGAGGGTGAGGGACACTGAAGCTTTCTTT.

V gene TRBV5-1 combines with J gene TRBJ2-7; 10 nucleotides match TRBD2. The germline V gene has CDR1 SGHRS and CDR2 YFSETQ. Trimming took 2 bases from V and 3 from J; bases not matched to a gene: 11. The CDR3 contains 17 residues. The CDR3 protein is CASSFRLAGEVSYEQYF. The CDR3 DNA follows: TGCGCCAGCAGCTTTAGGCTAGCGGGAGAAGTGAGCTACGAGCAGTACTTC. Drawing the rest from reference TRBV5-1 and TRBJ2-7, the complete variable domain is KAGVTQTPRYLIKTRGQQVTLSCSPISGHRSVSWYQQTPGQGLQFLFEYFSETQRNKGNFPGRFSGRQFSNSRSEMNVSTLELGDSALYLCASSFRLAGEVSYEQYFGPGTRLTVT.

This clone was picked up a small number of times. J is TRBJ2-5 and V is TRBV28; 9 positions agree with TRBD2. V shed 4 bases and J 4 bases; nucleotides not matched to a gene: 7. This CDR3 region has 15 residues. CDR1 is MDHEN and CDR2 is SYDVKM in the germline V gene. CDR3 in DNA: TGTGCCAGCAGTTGGGTGCAGCGGGGGGCAGAGACCCAGTACTTC. It specifies CASSWVQRGAETQYF.

The gene calls are TRBV9 and TRBJ2-1, with 9 bases that match TRBD1. With 0 bases clipped from V and 5 bases from J, the junction kept 3 bases outside the gene matches. The CDR3 sequence is 15 residues long. CDR1 and CDR2 (germline): SGDLS, YYNGEE. The CDR3, as DNA: TGTGCCAGCAGCGTAGGGGGGACAGGGAACAATGAGCAGTTCTTC. It specifies CASSVGGTGNNEQFF.

The count of this clone is one. This chain's CDR3 is CASSLDRRATEAFF. CDR3 in DNA: TGCGCCAGCAGCTTGGATAGGCGGGCCACTGAAGCTTTCTTT. The rearrangement joins TRBV5-1 to TRBJ1-1; unclear D gene. V dropped 0 bases and J dropped 4 bases, with 10 bases sitting between them. The CDR3 is made up of 14 amino acids. Germline V gives CDR1 SGHRS, CDR2 YFSETQ.

The rearrangement links TRBV12-3 or TRBV12-4 to TRBJ1-6, with 7 bases that match TRBD1. CDR3 length equals 13 residues. V shed 8 bases and J 3 bases; nucleotides not matched to a gene: 1. DNA for the CDR3: TGTGCCAGCCGACAGGGCTATAATTCACCCCTCCACTTT. Translation gives CASRQGYNSPLHF.

This chain connects TRBV7-9 to TRBJ1-1, with D possibly TRBD1 on 6 matching bases. The CDR3 runs to 15 residues. The V gene lost 1 base and the J gene lost 2 bases, with 11 bases spanning the gap. Germline V gene sequence: CDR1 SEHNR, CDR2 FQNEAQ (reference sequence). The CDR3 DNA follows: TGTGCCAGCAGCTTAGTGTCAGGGGCCAACACTGAAGCTTTCTTT. Protein product: CASSLVSGANTEAFF.

This chain connects TRBV29-1 to TRBJ1-3; TRBD1 is a possible D gene (5 bases). The CDR3 extends over 14 amino acids. V lost 6 bases, J lost 2 bases, and 14 bases lay in between. Germline V gives CDR1 SQVTM, CDR2 ANQGSEA. CDR3 residues: CSVVDSSAGNTIYF. CDR3 sequence (DNA): TGCAGCGTCGTAGACAGTTCCGCTGGAAACACCATATATTTT.

The chain joins TRBV27 to TRBJ2-6; tentative D call: TRBD2 (6 bases). CDR3 length equals 15 residues. Trimming pared 5 bases from V and 2 bases from J, leaving 10 bases between. Germline V gene lookup returns CDR1 MNHEY and CDR2 SMNVEV (reference sequence). CDR3 loop: CASSRRRAGANVLTF. The CDR3 DNA reads as TGTGCCAGCAGTCGGCGGAGGGCTGGGGCCAACGTCCTGACTTTC.

This chain joins TRBV19 and TRBJ2-3; TRBD2 is a possible D gene (5 bases). This CDR3 has 14 residues. With 3 bases removed from V and 5 bases from J, the gap between germline ends came to 12 bases. The germline CDR1 and CDR2 sequences are LNHDA and SQIVND (reference sequence). The CDR3 sequence: CASSIVPGIDTQYF. In nucleotides, the CDR3 is TGTGCCAGTAGTATTGTCCCGGGGATAGATACGCAGTATTTT.

The chain employs TRBV19 and TRBJ2-7; D is uncertain. The germline CDR1 and CDR2 sequences are LNHDA and SQIVND (reference sequence). V gave up 6 bases and J gave up 3 bases, with 15 bases separating them. The CDR3 has 14 residues. In DNA form, the CDR3 reads TGTGCCAGTAGCCCCCGGGTCGGAAGCTACGAGCAGTACTTC. This encodes CASSPRVGSYEQYF.

This clone was picked up a small number of times. The chain joins TRBV4-1 to TRBJ2-5; a possible D gene is TRBD2 (5 bases). Germline V gene sequence: CDR1 MGHRA, CDR2 YSYEKL. V lost 0 bases and J 0 bases, leaving 11 bases between the germline ends. The CDR3 totals 16 residues. The DNA of the CDR3 is TGCGCCAGCAGCCAAGATGTGCGGGTTAACCAAGAGACCCAGTACTTC. Protein sequence: CASSQDVRVNQETQYF.

The chain has TRBV19 and TRBJ1-6, with D possibly TRBD1 on 5 matching bases. From germline, CDR1 is LNHDA and CDR2 SQIVND (reference sequence). This CDR3 is built from 14 residues. Between the trimmed V and J ends, which lost 8 bases and 0 bases, there was a span of 8 bases. The CDR3: CASVDSSYNSPLHF. CDR3 sequence (DNA): TGTGCCAGTGTCGACAGCTCCTATAATTCACCCCTCCACTTT.

V is TRBV13 and J is TRBJ1-1; 9 bases map to TRBD1. This CDR3 is built from 16 residues. Germline CDR1 PRHDT, CDR2 FYEKMQ (reference sequence). The J segment lost 1 base and the V segment lost 5 bases, leaving 8 bases of the junction unmatched. The CDR3, as DNA: TGTGCCAGCAGCACCATTGGGACAGGGCCGAACACTGAAGCTTTCTTT. Translation gives CASSTIGTGPNTEAFF.

The rearrangement links TRBV15 to TRBJ1-1, with D perhaps matching TRBD1 (5 bases). Germline CDR1 and CDR2: LNHNV and YYDKDF (reference sequence). Between the trimmed V and J ends, which lost 4 bases and 5 bases, there was a span of 11 bases. The CDR3 has 13 residues. The CDR3 loop reads CATSTVGGTEAFF. The CDR3 region has the DNA TGTGCCACCAGCACCGTTGGGGGGACTGAAGCTTTCTTT.

This clone was picked up one time. The J gene is TRBJ2-7, the V gene TRBV3-1 (or the pseudogene TRBV3-2); D is possibly TRBD1 (6 bases). The germline gives CDR1 LGHDT, CDR2 YNNKEL (reference sequence). The CDR3 runs to 16 residues. Trimming took off 5 bases at V and 2 bases at J, with 19 bases between the two ends. CDR3 in amino acids: CASSYQPTGQTYEQYF. CDR3 DNA: TGTGCCAGCAGCTATCAACCGACAGGACAGACCTACGAGCAGTACTTC.

This rearrangement joins TRBV19 to TRBJ1-5; D unresolved. The germline CDR1 and CDR2 sequences are LNHDA and SQIVND (reference sequence). This CDR3 contains 15 residues. Between the trimmed V and J ends, which lost 5 bases and 6 bases, there was a span of 17 bases. The CDR3 reads CASSWEALGGQPQHF. In DNA, the CDR3 is TGTGCCAGTAGTTGGGAGGCCCTGGGCGGTCAGCCCCAGCATTTT.

The J gene is TRBJ1-1, the V gene TRBV5-1; weak D call: TRBD1 (6 bases). The germline V and J ends were trimmed by 3 bases and 5 bases, with 8 bases remaining between them. Germline assignment: CDR1 SGHRS and CDR2 YFSETQ. The CDR3 is 12 residues long. CDR3 sequence (DNA): TGCGCCAGCAGCTCGACAGGTACTGAAGCTTTCTTT. This sequence encodes CASSSTGTEAFF.

The rearrangement joins TRBV5-8 to TRBJ1-1; TRBD1 might be the D (6 bases). Germline V gene lookup returns CDR1 SGHTS and CDR2 YDEGEE. The CDR3 runs 12 residues. V lost 1 base to trimming and J lost 7 bases, with 8 bases between them. The CDR3 reads CASSLLQGEAFF. As DNA, the CDR3 is TGTGCCAGCAGCTTGTTACAGGGTGAAGCTTTCTTT.